The 6 T cell receptor beta chains below all came from one sample that was sequenced in a study of Graves' ophthalmopathy and Graves' hyperthyroidism. Amplification of TCR beta CDR3 regions used RNA transcripts. HTBI primers primed a first-round RT-PCR, and a second-round multiplex PCR followed. MiXCR, applied by TCRdb to the multiplex PCR reads, yields one record per CDR3 protein. Among 400,000 to 450,000 distinct CDR3 sequences listed, 20% to 25% were seen once. The sample taken for sequencing was peripheral blood. These receptors were collected from a woman under 30 with stable Graves' hyperthyroidism.

This clonotype was observed a few times. The chain is built from TRBV30 and TRBJ1-2; D call uncertain. CDR3 length: 13 residues. CDR1 is GTSNPN, CDR2 SVGIG, per germline (reference sequence). The V end lost 0 bases, the J end lost 4 bases, and 9 bases lay between the germline ends. The CDR3 loop is CAWSVFSSYGYTF. CDR3 nucleotide sequence: TGTGCCTGGAGTGTATTCAGCTCCTATGGCTACACCTTC.

This clonotype was recorded at least ten times. A read error may produce the germline difference seen at one junction end. V and J are TRBV6-2 or TRBV6-3 and TRBJ2-4; D tentatively reads TRBD1 or TRBD2 (5 bases each). This CDR3 region has 17 residues. CDR1 MNHEY and CDR2 SVGEGT come from the germline V gene. Here the CDR3 DNA reads TGTGCCAGCAGTTACGGGTGGGGACGACCAACCTCGGACATTAAGTACTTC. It translates to CASSYGWGRPTSDIKYF.

This clonotype appeared a few times. The chain recombines TRBV30 with TRBJ2-2; 8 nucleotides agree with TRBD1. The germline gives CDR1 GTSNPN, CDR2 SVGIG (reference sequence). V lost 2 bases, J lost 5 bases, and 7 bases stayed unmatched. The length of the CDR3 is 15 residues. CDR3: CAWSRRDRSTGELFF. As DNA, the CDR3 is TGTGCCTGGAGTCGGCGGGACAGGTCAACCGGGGAGCTGTTTTTT.

This clonotype was recorded many times. V gene TRBV14 combines with J gene TRBJ2-2; D is unclear. Germline V gene lookup returns CDR1 SGHDN and CDR2 FVKESK. Trimming took 6 bases from V and 9 from J, leaving 11 bases between them. The CDR3 spans 12 residues. CDR3 amino acids: CASRPTGRELFF. For the CDR3, the DNA is TGTGCCAGCAGACCGACGGGTCGGGAGCTGTTTTTT. The variable domain in full, completed from reference TRBV14 and TRBJ2-2, reads EAGVTQFPSHSVIEKGQTVTLRCDPISGHDNLYWYRRVMGKEIKFLLHFVKESKQDESGMPNNRFLAERTGGTYSTLKVQPAELEDSGVYFCASRPTGRELFFGEGSRLTVL.

This clonotype was detected many times. The chain carries TRBV10-3 and TRBJ2-5, with TRBD1 matching over 10 bases. This CDR3 has 14 amino acids. V trimming: 6 bases; J trimming: 5 bases; junction bases outside the gene matches: 6. CDR1 is ENHRY and CDR2 is SYGVKD in the germline V gene. The CDR3 region is CAIRGQGTSETQYF. As DNA, the CDR3 is TGTGCCATCAGGGGACAGGGGACCAGCGAGACCCAGTACTTC.

This clonotype was seen ten or more times. The CDR3 here is CASSEGLAATYEQYF. CDR3 DNA sequence: TGTGCCAGCAGTGAGGGACTAGCGGCAACATACGAGCAGTACTTC. The chain is built from TRBV2 and TRBJ2-7; 11 bases map to TRBD2. The CDR3 is 15 residues long. Germline assignment: CDR1 SNHLY and CDR2 FYNNEI. The V and J ends lost 3 bases and 4 bases, in that order; junction bases with no gene match: 5.